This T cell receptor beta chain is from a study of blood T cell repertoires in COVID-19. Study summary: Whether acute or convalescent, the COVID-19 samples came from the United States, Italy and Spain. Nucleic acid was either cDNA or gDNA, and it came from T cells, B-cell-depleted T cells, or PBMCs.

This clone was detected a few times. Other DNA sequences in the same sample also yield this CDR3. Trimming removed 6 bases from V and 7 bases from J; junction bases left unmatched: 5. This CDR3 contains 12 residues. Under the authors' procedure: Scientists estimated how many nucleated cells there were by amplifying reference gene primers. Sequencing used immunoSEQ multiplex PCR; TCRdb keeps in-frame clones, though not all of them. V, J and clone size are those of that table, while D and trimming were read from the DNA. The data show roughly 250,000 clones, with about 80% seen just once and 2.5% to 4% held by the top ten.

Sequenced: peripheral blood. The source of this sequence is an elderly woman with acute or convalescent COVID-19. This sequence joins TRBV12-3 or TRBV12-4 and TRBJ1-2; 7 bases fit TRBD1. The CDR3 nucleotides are TGTGCCAGCAGAGGTCAGGGGGGTGGCTACACCTTC. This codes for CASRGQGGGYTF.